This T cell receptor beta chain came from a study of glioma-infiltrating T cells after dendritic cell vaccination. As concerns this clone: Its antigen is not known.

Study-wide results and caveats: Longer survival after dendritic cell vaccination followed higher pretreatment TIL content.

The junction had 7 bases not matched to a gene; V was cut back by 4 bases and J by 4 bases. CDR3 length: 14 amino acids. Germline assignment: CDR1 SGHNT and CDR2 YYREEE (reference sequence). The primer mix had 60 V beta and 13 J beta primers. TCRdb's table, derived via immunoSEQ multiplex PCR, lists solely in-frame clones and lacks some. This sample has around 96,000 clones, with around three quarters found just once. The sequenced sample was blood, obtained before dendritic cell vaccination. This receptor was taken from a human donor with glioblastoma. The gene calls are TRBV5-4 and TRBJ1-2; 7 nucleotides agree with TRBD1. CDR3 in amino acids: CASSLPGGGYGYTF. In DNA, the CDR3 is TGTGCCAGCAGCCTACCAGGGGGAGGCTATGGCTACACCTTC.